The 6 T cell receptor beta chains below all came from one sample that was sequenced in a study of technical replicates of blood from a handful of donors (dated by TCRdb to about 2017). To prepare the library, the immunoSEQ multiplex PCR assay was applied. The source is immuneACCESS, and TCRdb retained only in-frame sequences with V and J called. Part of the clones is not carried over; for the studies checked, unresolved V genes explain less than half of this, and the remainder is unexplained. The sample data list 12,000 to 15,000 clones, and 84% of these were observed just once. Of the sample, approximately 11% falls within the top ten clones. Sequenced input: PBMCs. All receptors come from a human donor in good health.

The V and J genes are TRBV6-1 and TRBJ2-7; 8 positions agree with TRBD2. The J segment lost 0 bases and the V segment lost 4 bases, leaving 5 bases of the junction unmatched. Germline lookup yields CDR1 MNHNS and CDR2 SASEGT. This CDR3 is 15 amino acids long. DNA for the CDR3: TGTGCCAGCAGTGCACTAGCGGAGGGCTCCTACGAGCAGTACTTC. Translation: CASSALAEGSYEQYF.

This sequence joins TRBV4-2 and TRBJ2-7, with 9 bases lining up with TRBD2. The CDR3 runs to 15 residues. The junction had 8 bases not matched to a gene; V was cut back by 4 bases and J by 4 bases. Germline CDR1 and CDR2: LGHNA and YNFKEQ. CDR3 region: CASSPSTSGQYEQYF. CDR3 DNA: TGTGCCAGCAGCCCCTCGACTAGCGGCCAGTACGAGCAGTACTTC.

V gene TRBV2 combines with J gene TRBJ2-3; the match to TRBD2 covers 8 bases. CDR1 and CDR2 (germline): SNHLY, FYNNEI. The CDR3 loop spans 13 amino acids. V lost 7 bases, J lost 2 bases, and 2 bases stayed unmatched. CDR3: CASTGRDTDTQYF. CDR3 sequence (DNA): TGTGCCAGCACCGGGAGGGACACAGATACGCAGTATTTT.

The genes are TRBV6-1 and TRBJ2-1; 9 nucleotides align to TRBD2. Trimming cost V 6 bases and J 2 bases; bases outside gene matches: 5. Germline V gene sequence: CDR1 MNHNS, CDR2 SASEGT. This CDR3 contains 15 residues. CDR3 sequence: CASSISGSPYNEQFF. In DNA form, the CDR3 reads TGTGCCAGCAGCATTAGCGGGAGCCCCTACAATGAGCAGTTCTTC.

J is TRBJ2-1 and V is TRBV19; the match to TRBD1 covers 7 bases. After removal of 3 bases from V and 6 bases from J, the junction contained 5 bases not matched to a gene. Germline lookup yields CDR1 LNHDA and CDR2 SQIVND (reference sequence). CDR3 length: 14 amino acids. The CDR3 loop is CASSMAGGSNEQFF. For the CDR3, the DNA is TGTGCCAGTAGTATGGCAGGGGGAAGCAATGAGCAGTTCTTC.

CDR3 in DNA: TGTGCCAGCTCACCACCGGGACTAGCGGCCCGTGATGAGCAGTTCTTC. This sequence encodes CASSPPGLAARDEQFF. The rearrangement joins TRBV18 to TRBJ2-1; the match to TRBD2 covers 11 bases. This CDR3 contains 16 residues. Germline values: CDR1 KGHSH, CDR2 LQKENI. Trimming removed 0 bases from V and 8 bases from J; junction bases left unmatched: 6.